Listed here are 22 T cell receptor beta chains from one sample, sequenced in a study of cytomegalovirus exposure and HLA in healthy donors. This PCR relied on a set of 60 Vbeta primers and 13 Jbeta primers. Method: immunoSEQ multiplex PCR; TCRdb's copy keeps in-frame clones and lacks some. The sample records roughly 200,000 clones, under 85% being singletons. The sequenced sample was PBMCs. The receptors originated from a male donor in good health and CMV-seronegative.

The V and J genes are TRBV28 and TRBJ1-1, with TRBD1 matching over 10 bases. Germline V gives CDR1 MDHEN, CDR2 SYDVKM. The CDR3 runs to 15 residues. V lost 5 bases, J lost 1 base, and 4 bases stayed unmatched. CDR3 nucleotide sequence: TGTGCCAGCAGTCCGGGACAGGGGTCGAACACTGAAGCTTTCTTT. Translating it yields CASSPGQGSNTEAFF.

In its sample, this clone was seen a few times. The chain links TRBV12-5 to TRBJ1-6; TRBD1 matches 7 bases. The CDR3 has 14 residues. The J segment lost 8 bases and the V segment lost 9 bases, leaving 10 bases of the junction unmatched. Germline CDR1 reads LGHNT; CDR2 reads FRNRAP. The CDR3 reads CASRTGIGYSPLHF. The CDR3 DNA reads TGTGCTAGCCGGACAGGCATCGGGTATTCACCCCTCCACTTT.

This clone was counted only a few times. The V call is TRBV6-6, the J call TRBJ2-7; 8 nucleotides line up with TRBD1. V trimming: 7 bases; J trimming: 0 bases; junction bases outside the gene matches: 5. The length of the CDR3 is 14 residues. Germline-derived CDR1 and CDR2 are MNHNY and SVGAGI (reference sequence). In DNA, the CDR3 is TGTGCCAGCACTGAGGACAGGGTCTCCTACGAGCAGTACTTC. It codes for CASTEDRVSYEQYF.

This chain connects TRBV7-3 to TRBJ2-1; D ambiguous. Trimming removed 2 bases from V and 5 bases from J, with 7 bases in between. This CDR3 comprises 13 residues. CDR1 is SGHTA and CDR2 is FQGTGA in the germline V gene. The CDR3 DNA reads TGTGCCAGCAGCTTAGGCCCCAACAATGAGCAGTTCTTC. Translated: CASSLGPNNEQFF. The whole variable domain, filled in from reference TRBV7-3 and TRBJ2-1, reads GAGVSQTPSNKVTEKGKYVELRCDPISGHTALYWYRQSLGQGPEFLIYFQGTGAADDSGLPNDRFFAVRPEGSVSTLKIQRTERGDSAVYLCASSLGPNNEQFFGPGTRLTVL.

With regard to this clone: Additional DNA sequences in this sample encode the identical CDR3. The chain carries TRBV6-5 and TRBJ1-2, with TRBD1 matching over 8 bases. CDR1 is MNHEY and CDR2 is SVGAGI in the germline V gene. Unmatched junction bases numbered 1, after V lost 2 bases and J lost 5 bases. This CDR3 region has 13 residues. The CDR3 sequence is CASSYRTGYGYTF. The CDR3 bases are TGTGCCAGCAGTTACAGGACAGGGTATGGCTACACCTTC.

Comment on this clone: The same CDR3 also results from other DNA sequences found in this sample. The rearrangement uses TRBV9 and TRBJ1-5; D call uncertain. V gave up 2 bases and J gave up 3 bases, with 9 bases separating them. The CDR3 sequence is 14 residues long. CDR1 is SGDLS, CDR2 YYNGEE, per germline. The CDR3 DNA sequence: TGTGCCAGCAGCGTTGGCGGCAACAATCAGCCCCAGCATTTT. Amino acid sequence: CASSVGGNNQPQHF.

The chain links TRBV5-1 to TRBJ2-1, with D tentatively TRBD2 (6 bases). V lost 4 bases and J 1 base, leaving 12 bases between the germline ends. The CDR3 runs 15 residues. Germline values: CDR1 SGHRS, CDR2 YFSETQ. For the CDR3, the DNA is TGCGCCAGCAGCATGGGCGGGGATTCCTACAATGAGCAGTTCTTC. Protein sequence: CASSMGGDSYNEQFF. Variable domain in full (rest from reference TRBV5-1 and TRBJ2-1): KAGVTQTPRYLIKTRGQQVTLSCSPISGHRSVSWYQQTPGQGLQFLFEYFSETQRNKGNFPGRFSGRQFSNSRSEMNVSTLELGDSALYLCASSMGGDSYNEQFFGPGTRLTVL.

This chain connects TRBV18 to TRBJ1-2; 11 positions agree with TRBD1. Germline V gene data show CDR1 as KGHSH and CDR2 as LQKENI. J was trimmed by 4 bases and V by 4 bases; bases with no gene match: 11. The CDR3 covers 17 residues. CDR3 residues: CASSLQKTGTGGYGYTF. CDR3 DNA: TGTGCCAGCTCACTACAAAAGACCGGGACAGGGGGCTATGGCTACACCTTC. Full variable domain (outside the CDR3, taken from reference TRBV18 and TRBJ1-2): NAGVMQNPRHLVRRRGQEARLRCSPMKGHSHVYWYRQLPEEGLKFMVYLQKENIIDESGMPKERFSAEFPKEGPSILRIQQVVRGDSAAYFCASSLQKTGTGGYGYTFGSGTRLTVV.

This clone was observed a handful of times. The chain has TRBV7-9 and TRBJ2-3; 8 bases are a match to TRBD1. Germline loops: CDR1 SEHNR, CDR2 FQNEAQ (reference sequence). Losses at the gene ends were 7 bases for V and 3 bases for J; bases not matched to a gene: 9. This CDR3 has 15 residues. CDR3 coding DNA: TGTGCCAGCATCCCAGGACAGGGTATAACAGATACGCAGTATTTT. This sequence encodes CASIPGQGITDTQYF.

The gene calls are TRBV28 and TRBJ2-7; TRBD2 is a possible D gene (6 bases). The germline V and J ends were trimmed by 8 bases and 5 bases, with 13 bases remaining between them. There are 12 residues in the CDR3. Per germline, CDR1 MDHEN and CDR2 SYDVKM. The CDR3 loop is CASRELRDEQYF. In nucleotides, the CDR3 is TGTGCCAGCCGGGAGTTACGCGACGAGCAGTACTTC.

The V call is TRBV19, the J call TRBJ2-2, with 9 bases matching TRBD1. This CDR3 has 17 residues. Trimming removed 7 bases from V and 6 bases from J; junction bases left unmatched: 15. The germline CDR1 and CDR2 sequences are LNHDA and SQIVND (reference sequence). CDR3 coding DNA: TGTGCCAGTACCATCATCTTAGGGACAGGGATGGCCGGGGAGCTGTTTTTT. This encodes CASTIILGTGMAGELFF.

In DNA form, the CDR3 reads TGTGCCAGCAGCCAGGGCTGGGGGGGCGCTGGGGCCAACGTCCTGACTTTC. Its translation: CASSQGWGGAGANVLTF. The rearrangement uses TRBV4-2 and TRBJ2-6; D is perhaps TRBD2 (7 bases). Germline CDR1 reads LGHNA; CDR2 reads YNFKEQ. Between the trimmed V and J ends, which lost 3 bases and 2 bases, there was a span of 14 bases. This CDR3 spans 17 amino acids.

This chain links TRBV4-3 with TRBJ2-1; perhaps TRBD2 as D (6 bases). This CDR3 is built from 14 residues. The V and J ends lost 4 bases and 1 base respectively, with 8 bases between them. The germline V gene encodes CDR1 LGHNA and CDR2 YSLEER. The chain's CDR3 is CASSPDYSYNEQFF. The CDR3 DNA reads TGCGCCAGCAGCCCGGACTATTCCTACAATGAGCAGTTCTTC.

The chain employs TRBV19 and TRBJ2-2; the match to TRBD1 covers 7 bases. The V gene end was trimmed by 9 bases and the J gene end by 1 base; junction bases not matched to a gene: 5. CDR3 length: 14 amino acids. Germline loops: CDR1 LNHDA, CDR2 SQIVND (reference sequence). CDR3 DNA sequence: TGTGCCAGCCTGACAGGGATGAACACCGGGGAGCTGTTTTTT. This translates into CASLTGMNTGELFF.

CDR3 in amino acids: CASSETGAGANEQFF. The CDR3 nucleotides are TGTGCCAGCAGCGAGACGGGAGCGGGAGCCAATGAGCAGTTCTTC. The chain couples TRBV9 to TRBJ2-1; 8 bases agree with TRBD2. Germline trimming cut 3 bases from V and 6 bases from J; bases unmatched to any gene: 8. The germline V gene has CDR1 SGDLS and CDR2 YYNGEE. The CDR3 consists of 15 residues. Drawing the rest from reference TRBV9 and TRBJ2-1, the complete variable domain is DSGVTQTPKHLITATGQRVTLRCSPRSGDLSVYWYQQSLDQGLQFLIQYYNGEERAKGNILERFSAQQFPDLHSELNLSSLELGDSALYFCASSETGAGANEQFFGPGTRLTVL.

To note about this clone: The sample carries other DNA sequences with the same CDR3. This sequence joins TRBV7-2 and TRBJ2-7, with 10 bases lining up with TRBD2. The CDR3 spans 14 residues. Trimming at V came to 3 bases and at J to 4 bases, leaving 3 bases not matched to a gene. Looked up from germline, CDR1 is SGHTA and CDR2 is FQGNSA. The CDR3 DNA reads TGTGCCAGCAGCTTGGCTAGCGGGAGTTACGAGCAGTACTTC. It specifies CASSLASGSYEQYF.

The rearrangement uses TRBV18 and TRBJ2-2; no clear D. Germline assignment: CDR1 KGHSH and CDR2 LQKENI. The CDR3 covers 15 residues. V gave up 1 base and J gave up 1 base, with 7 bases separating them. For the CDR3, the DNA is TGTGCCAGCTCACCACGTCCAGGGAACACCGGGGAGCTGTTTTTT. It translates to CASSPRPGNTGELFF.

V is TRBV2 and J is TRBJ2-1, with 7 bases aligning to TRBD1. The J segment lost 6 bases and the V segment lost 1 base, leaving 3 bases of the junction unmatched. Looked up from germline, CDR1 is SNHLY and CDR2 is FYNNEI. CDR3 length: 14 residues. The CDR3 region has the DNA TGTGCCAGCAGTGAAGGGCCAGGGGGCAATGAGCAGTTCTTC. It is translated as CASSEGPGGNEQFF.

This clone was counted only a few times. The CDR3 is CASSRPPTGVYNEQFF. The CDR3 nucleotides are TGTGCCAGTAGTAGGCCCCCGACAGGGGTGTACAATGAGCAGTTCTTC. The J gene is TRBJ2-1, the V gene TRBV19; 8 positions match TRBD1. The V and J ends lost 4 bases and 4 bases, in that order; junction bases with no gene match: 9. Germline V gene sequence: CDR1 LNHDA, CDR2 SQIVND (reference sequence). The CDR3 loop spans 16 amino acids.

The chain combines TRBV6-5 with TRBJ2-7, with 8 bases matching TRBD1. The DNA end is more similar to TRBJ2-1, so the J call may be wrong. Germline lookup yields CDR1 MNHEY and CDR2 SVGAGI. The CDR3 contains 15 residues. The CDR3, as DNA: TGTGCCAGCAGACGACAGGGGACCCTTTACAATGAGCAGTTCTTC. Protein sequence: CASRRQGTLYNEQFF.

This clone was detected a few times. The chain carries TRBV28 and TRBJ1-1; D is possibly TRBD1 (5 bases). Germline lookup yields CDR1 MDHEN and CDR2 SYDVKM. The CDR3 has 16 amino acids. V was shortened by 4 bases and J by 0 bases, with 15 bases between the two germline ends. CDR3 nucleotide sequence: TGTGCCAGCAGTTCAGCCCTGTCGACAGTGAACACTGAAGCTTTCTTT. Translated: CASSSALSTVNTEAFF.

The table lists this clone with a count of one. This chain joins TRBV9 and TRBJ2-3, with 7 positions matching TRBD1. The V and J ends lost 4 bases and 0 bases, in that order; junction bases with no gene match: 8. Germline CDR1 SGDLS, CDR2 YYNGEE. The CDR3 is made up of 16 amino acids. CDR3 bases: TGTGCCAGCAGCCCAAGAGGGGGCCAAAGCACAGATACGCAGTATTTT. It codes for CASSPRGGQSTDTQYF.